A selection of T cell receptor beta chains follows, all from one sample in a study of cytomegalovirus exposure and HLA in healthy donors. Measured with immunoSEQ multiplex PCR; TCRdb has only the in-frame clones, and not every one. The repertoire consists of fewer than 250,000 clones, with about 75% occurring once and the leading ten covering 1.8%. Input material: PBMCs. The receptors were gathered from a male donor in good health and CMV-seronegative. The CDR3 runs from the conserved cysteine through the conserved F or W. A D gene is named only where the DNA matches it firmly. Expanded clones get a size class; other rows say once, few or many, or leave the size out.

TRBJ2-7 TRBV10-1 NA NA TGCGCCAGCAGTGACTCGCGCGGGATCTCCTACGAGCAGTACTTC CASSDSRGISYEQYF
TRBJ1-5 TRBV28 NA NA TGTGCCAGCAGTTGGAGGAGGGTTCGCAGCAATCAGCCCCAGCATTTT CASSWRRVRSNQPQHF
TRBJ1-2 TRBV7-9 NA NA TGTGCCAGCAGCAGTAGGTGGGGGACACGCGATGGGGACACCTTC CASSSRWGTRDGDTF
TRBJ1-4 TRBV30 NA NA TGTGCCTGGAGCGACAGGCAGGTGAATGAAAAACTGTTTTTT CAWSDRQVNEKLFF
TRBJ1-2 TRBV6-5 NA NA TGTGCCAGCAGTTACAGGGGCTATGGCTACACCTTC CASSYRGYGYTF
TRBJ2-1 TRBV29-1 NA TRBD2 TGCAGCGACGCAGCGGGGGGGATATACAATGAGCAGTTCTTC CSDAAGGIYNEQFF
TRBJ2-3 TRBV5-6 NA TRBD2 TGTGCCAGCAGCTTAGTAGGACTAGCGGGAGTTGCAGATACGCAGTATTTT CASSLVGLAGVADTQYF
TRBJ1-2 TRBV6-5 NA TRBD1 TGTGCCAGCAGTTCCAGGGGAATTGGGACAGGGGCAGGCTACACCTTC CASSSRGIGTGAGYTF
TRBJ1-5 TRBV5-5 NA NA TGTGCCAGCAGCTTGGTGGCAGTTAATCAGCCCCAGCATTTT CASSLVAVNQPQHF
TRBJ2-7 TRBV10-1 NA TRBD1 TGCGCCGCAGACGAACTGGGACAGACCTACGAGCAGTACTTC CAADELGQTYEQYF
TRBJ1-5 TRBV5-1 NA NA TGCGCCAGCAGCCAGGGACAAGGGGGCAATCAGCCCCAGCATTTT CASSQGQGGNQPQHF
TRBJ1-5 TRBV9 once NA TGTGCCAGCAGCCAAGAGGGACACAATCAGCCCCAGCATTTT CASSQEGHNQPQHF
TRBJ2-2 TRBV10-3 NA TRBD1 TGTGCCATCAGAGAAGACCCTTGGGACAGGGACCCCACCGGGGAGCTGTTTTTT CAIREDPWDRDPTGELFF
TRBJ2-5 TRBV7-2 NA NA TGTGCCAGCAGCTTAGTTAGGGGAGGAGAGACCCAGTACTTC CASSLVRGGETQYF
TRBJ1-1 TRBV7-9 NA TRBD1 TGTGCCAGCAGCGGGTCCGGGACAGGGGCGAACACTGAAGCTTTCTTT CASSGSGTGANTEAFF
TRBJ2-1 TRBV18 NA TRBD2 TGTGCCAGCTCACGATCCCGTAGCGGGAGTGGAGATGAGCAGTTCTTC CASSRSRSGSGDEQFF
TRBJ2-5 TRBV5-1 NA NA TGCGCCAGCAGCTCCGCCCTGTTATCGGGTTCACAAGAGACCCAGTACTTC CASSSALLSGSQETQYF
TRBJ1-5 TRBV6-4 many NA TGTGCCAGCAGTGAGGGAGGGGGCAATCAGCCCCAGCATTTT CASSEGGGNQPQHF
TRBJ1-1 TRBV5-6 NA TRBD1 TGTGCCAGCAGCTACTCAGGGGGTGAAGCTTTCTTT CASSYSGGEAFF
TRBJ2-2 TRBV5-6 NA TRBD2 TGTGCCAGCAGCTACCCATATCCCGGGACTAGCAACACCGGGGAGCTGTTTTTT CASSYPYPGTSNTGELFF
TRBJ2-3 TRBV7-9 NA NA TGTTCCAGCAGCTTGACACAATTCACAGATACGCAGTATTTT CSSSLTQFTDTQYF
TRBJ2-7 TRBV5-1 NA NA TGCGCCAGCAGCTTGGGGGCCAGGGGCTACGAGCAGTACTTC CASSLGARGYEQYF
TRBJ1-5 TRBV18 NA NA TGTGCCAGCTCACCACTGGCAGGGGACAATCAGCCCCAGCATTTT CASSPLAGDNQPQHF
TRBJ1-1 TRBV5-4 NA TRBD1 TGTGCCAGCAGCTTGAGTGGACAGGGGGTAAACACTGAAGCTTTCTTT CASSLSGQGVNTEAFF
TRBJ2-7 TRBV27 NA TRBD2 TGTGCCAGCAGTTTTTCCTCCGGGACTAGCGTCTCCTACGAGCAGTACTTC CASSFSSGTSVSYEQYF
TRBJ2-2 TRBV7-8 NA TRBD2 TGTGCCAGCAGCTTAGCGCGAAGACTAGCGGGAGGGACCGGGGAGCTGTTTTTT CASSLARRLAGGTGELFF
TRBJ1-5 TRBV4-1 once TRBD1 TGCGCCAGCAGCCAAGATCGGAACAGGGGGTTGTATCAGCCCCAGCATTTT CASSQDRNRGLYQPQHF
TRBJ2-7 TRBV7-8 NA NA TGTGCCAGCAGCTTAGCTGGCTCGGGCGAGCAGTACTTC CASSLAGSGEQYF
TRBJ1-1 TRBV7-3 NA NA TGTGCCAGCAGCCCCGACGGGTCAGTCAACACTGAAGCTTTCTTT CASSPDGSVNTEAFF
TRBJ2-7 TRBV5-1 NA TRBD2 TGCGCCAGCAGCGTGACTAGCGGGGGGGCGGTGCAGTACTTC CASSVTSGGAVQYF
TRBJ2-7 TRBV4-3 NA NA TGCGCCAGCAGCCAAGACAGGTTCCCAGGCGAGCAGTACTTC CASSQDRFPGEQYF
TRBJ1-2 TRBV30 NA NA TGTGCCTGGTCTAGGCCGTTCTATGGCTACACCTTC CAWSRPFYGYTF
TRBJ2-3 TRBV7-2 NA TRBD1 TGTGCCAGCAGCTCCGGACAGGGGGCGCGTACGCAGTATTTT CASSSGQGARTQYF
TRBJ1-2 TRBV19 NA TRBD1 TGTGCCAGTAGCATAGGACAGGGTCAAGCTAACTATGGCTACACCTTC CASSIGQGQANYGYTF
TRBJ2-7 TRBV10-3 NA NA TGTGCCATCAGTGAGTTACTAGCCAGCGCCTACGAGCAGTACTTC CAISELLASAYEQYF
TRBJ2-7 TRBV27 NA NA TGTGCCAGCAGTCCCCCGGTGGGGGGGGCTTTCTACGAGCAGTACTTC CASSPPVGGAFYEQYF
TRBJ1-5 TRBV21-1 once NA TGTGCCAGCAGCTACCCTGAAGAAGGGGGCGAGTATCAGCCCCAGCATTTT CASSYPEEGGEYQPQHF
TRBJ2-5 TRBV9 once TRBD2 TGTGCCAGCAGCCCGGGACTAGTAGAGACCCAGTACTTC CASSPGLVETQYF
TRBJ2-5 TRBV7-9 few TRBD1 TGTGCCAGCAGCTCCGGGACAGTCCAAGAGACCCAGTACTTC CASSSGTVQETQYF
TRBJ2-7 TRBV27 NA TRBD1 TGTGCCAGCAGTTTATACAGGGGCTACTCCTACGAGCAGTACTTC CASSLYRGYSYEQYF
TRBJ2-4 TRBV4-3 NA TRBD2 TGCGCCAGCAGCCAAGTAGCGGGGGGCGAGGAAAACATTCAGTACTTC CASSQVAGGEENIQYF